This T cell receptor (beta chain) was retrieved from a study of blood T cell repertoires in COVID-19. Looking at the study overall: Italy, Spain and the United States were the sources of the convalescent and acute COVID-19 samples. PBMCs, B-cell-depleted T cells, or T cells provided the cDNA or gDNA that made up the material.

In the original analysis: Researchers report that nucleated cell counts were estimated from reference gene primer amplification. The method was immunoSEQ multiplex PCR; TCRdb's version includes in-frame clones alone and lacks a portion of them. The V and J calls and clone size are taken from that table; D and trimming were inferred from the DNA. The sample lists 150,000 to 180,000 clones, nearly 80% seen once, with roughly 1.5% in the top ten. This sequence originates from an elderly man with acute or convalescent COVID-19. Sequenced material: peripheral blood.

DNA of the CDR3: TGTGCCAGCGGGCAGGGAACCTACGAGCAGTACTTC. As protein: CASGQGTYEQYF. This chain connects TRBV6-5 to TRBJ2-7; maybe TRBD1 (5 bases). From germline, CDR1 is MNHEY and CDR2 SVGAGI. CDR3 length: 12 amino acids. V dropped 8 bases and J dropped 2 bases, with 10 bases sitting between them.